This T cell receptor beta chain was recorded in a study of naive and memory T cell subsets (dated by TCRdb to 2016 to 2017). General notes on the study: The study applied an open-source, UMI-based TCR alpha and beta sequencing pipeline to sorted naive and memory peripheral blood T cell subsets. Complete agreement was observed between the functional CMV T cell responses and the IgG serology results. RNA was DNase-treated and reverse transcribed with TCR constant-region primers, mostly using SuperScript III.

From the second PCR step on, the TCR alpha and beta chain libraries were amplified in separate reactions. The CMV status of each donor was determined by measuring IFNgamma production from CD4+ T cells after fresh PBMCs had been stimulated overnight with CMV viral lysate. Using Miltenyi beads, CD4 T cells were first positively selected, and CD8 T cells were then positively selected from the CD4-negative fraction. Cells stained for CD3, CD4, CD8, CD45RA, CD27 and a live/dead dye were sorted on a BD Aria II into four subsets by CD45RA and CD27. A few healthy volunteers provided blood, and each donor's sample was split into CD4 and CD8 T cells and then further divided into four differentiation subsets. About 0.13 L of peripheral blood was collected from each donor, and PBMC were isolated from the blood using Ficoll-Paque PLUS density-gradient centrifugation. The sorted cells were lysed in RLT buffer, after which RNA was extracted using a Qiagen RNeasy kit and kept at -80 degrees C.

V and J lose 0 bases and 0 bases, and a span of 11 bases separates them. Reading from cysteine to phenylalanine, the CDR3 counts 17 amino acids. Here the CDR3 DNA is all that survives: 51 bases in frame from base 1. Per the germline V gene, MNHEY is the CDR1 and SVGAGI is the CDR2. For this clonotype: Its antigen is still unknown. Base qualities are missing; no much larger clone stands one base away.

Findings and caveats that apply to the study as a whole: Single alpha or beta chain sequences, rather than paired alpha/beta receptors, were used to define clonotypes. A few larger clonotypes were found in naive repertoires, especially CD8, and these larger clonotypes were possibly memory cells re-expressing CD45RA. No ground truth was available to validate the repertoire findings for the naive and memory subsets. RNA-based TCR counts may be affected by expression changes linked to T cell activation and differentiation. A power law was followed by TCR abundance, with an exponent that differed between naive and memory subsets but was consistent across the three individuals. In both CD4 and CD8 cells, a rise in Gini index and a fall in Shannon and inverse Simpson diversity were observed from naive through CM, EM and EMRA. After error correction, over 90% of naive TCR sequences appeared only once, giving much steeper abundance distributions than memory subsets.

Libraries were built with UMI-ligation and nested PCR. To cover both TRBC1 and TRBC2, the beta constant-region primer consisted of an equimolar mix of two oligonucleotides. Four rounds of PCR were used to amplify ligated cDNA, with nested alpha and beta constant-region primers being used together with the SP2 primer. T4 RNA ligase 1 ligated a single-stranded oligonucleotide carrying the SP2 primer and a 12-nucleotide UMI to the cDNA 3' end. The ligation reaction was incubated at 16°C for roughly 18-24 hours. PCR2 was usually performed as a SYBR Green qPCR and halted at a preset threshold so that over-amplification would not occur. Agencourt AMPure XP magnetic beads were used for all purifications after the first. Library quantification was done by Qubit, followed by a TapeStation check on which the main peak was expected at around 650 bp. Sequencing of the pooled libraries was done on an Illumina MiSeq using v2 2x251 paired-end kits, which typically yielded about 0.85-2 million reads per sample. Libraries were pooled at around 4 nM per sample, and roughly 4.5-8% PhiX was added to improve cluster recognition. Per the source publication's procedure: Using tag matching that tolerated one base-pair mismatch, Decombinator assigned V and J genes to FASTQ reads that had been processed by Demultiplexor. By using UMIs, Collapsinator corrected both sequencing errors and the frequency errors caused by PCR heterogeneity. TCRs were translated and CDR3s were extracted from the conserved cysteine to the FGXG phenylalanine by CDR3Translator, with non-productive sequences being flagged. Gini, Shannon entropy and inverse Simpson indices were calculated on repertoires that had been subsampled to equal numbers of UMI-defined TCRs. Within the linear range, a power law was fitted by maximum likelihood to the distributions of clonotype abundance. On one naive CD8 sample, the pipeline and MIGEC gave similar UMI counts, unique TCR numbers and clonal distributions. In one analysis, naive TCRs also found in any memory subset of the same donor were removed from the naive repertoire. Repertoires were searched for around 8,000 CMV-associated CDR3 sequences compiled from VDJdb and a published dataset. The raw public data were reprocessed by TCRdb itself: fastp quality trimming at Q25, MiXCR clonotype calling, in-frame beta chains only. Every entry covers one CDR3 protein and lists the most common genes and DNA from its rows. In this record, the V and J calls reflect TCRdb's handling and not the investigators' own analysis. In all, the sample holds about 140,000 distinct CDR3 sequences, and approximately 18% of those were seen once. The biggest ten clones account for about 0.63% of the sample.

The V and J genes are TRBV6-5 and TRBJ1-4, with no reliable assignment of the D segment. Sequenced material: naive CD8+ T cells from blood. Taken with the paper, the label for cell subset or site translates to: naive T cells, CD45RA high CD27+. The sequence came from a human donor in good health. The DNA sequence follows: TGTGCCAGCAGTTACTCGCCATTTGATCCAACTAATGAAAAACTGTTTTTT. This translates into CASSYSPFDPTNEKLFF.